This TCR beta chain was retrieved from a study of OX40 agonist ivuxolimab in advanced cancers. About the study: Partial responses were seen in three patients, one with hepatocellular carcinoma and two with cutaneous melanoma. General observations from the study: Clonal expansion was seen in CD4+ and CD8+ blood T cells by week 6 at 0.1 to 3.0 mg/kg. Researchers report that CD8+ T cells had, on average, more expanded clones than CD4+.

This table comes from immunoSEQ multiplex PCR, and its TCRdb copy is limited to in-frame clones, with some not included. The table records about 43,000 clones, roughly 86% of them present only once. On this clone itself: Its antigen is as yet unknown.

Germline assignment: CDR1 LNHDA and CDR2 SQIVND (reference sequence). The CDR3 loop spans 17 amino acids. J was trimmed by 3 bases and V by 0 bases; bases with no gene match: 4. Material: CD4+ or CD8+ T cells sorted from blood, obtained in a trial of the OX40 agonist ivuxolimab. This sequence joins TRBV19 and TRBJ2-2; 10 bases map to TRBD1. This TCR was sampled from an adult with an advanced solid tumor such as melanoma, head and neck, liver or kidney cancer. CDR3 residues: CASSIDGTGVDTGELFF. CDR3 in DNA: TGTGCCAGTAGTATAGATGGGACAGGGGTAGACACCGGGGAGCTGTTTTTT.